The rows below give T cell receptor beta chains drawn from one sample of a study of OX40 agonist ivuxolimab in advanced cancers. Sequenced by immunoSEQ multiplex PCR; TCRdb stores in-frame clones only, minus some. Of some 74,000 clones listed, around 87% are singletons. Material: CD4+ or CD8+ T cells sorted from blood, obtained in a trial of the OX40 agonist ivuxolimab. These receptors originate from an adult with an advanced solid tumor such as melanoma, head and neck, liver or kidney cancer. Each CDR3 is given without its conserved first and last residue. Fields, in order: V gene, J gene, CDR3 protein.

TRBV7-3	TRBJ2-1	ASSFFTSGRNEQF
TRBV7-9	TRBJ2-5	ASSLARTAGGDSETQY
TRBV2	TRBJ1-3	ASSVQGLRNTIY
TRBV27	TRBJ2-7	ASSFRGYGEQY
TRBV28	TRBJ1-5	ASSLDRTNQPQH
TRBV6-1	-	ASSERVQYEQY
TRBV27	TRBJ2-6	ASSFYSGANVLT
TRBV2	TRBJ2-3	ASRERIDTQY
TRBV10-1	TRBJ2-1	ASRTSYFGNEQF
TRBV5-1	TRBJ2-2	ASSLMNTGELF
TRBV20-1	TRBJ1-2	SASASGYT
TRBV5-4	TRBJ2-5	ASSWGQGARAETQY
TRBV19	TRBJ1-1	ASSISRNTEAF
TRBV7-3	TRBJ2-1	ASSMDRGGYNEQF
TRBV7-9	TRBJ2-3	ASSSSTDTQY
TRBV7-3	TRBJ2-1	ASSLNLAGGSDEQF
TRBV6-5	TRBJ2-3	ASSFQPTSSTDTQY
TRBV10-3	TRBJ1-1	AISEGPGDTEAF
TRBV6-6	TRBJ2-5	ASRRGGDGETQY
TRBV6-6	TRBJ2-7	ASSYMGRPLYEQY
TRBV28	TRBJ2-2	ASTARVAGYTGELF
TRBV10-3	TRBJ1-2	AISEGHSTNYGYT
TRBV7-2	TRBJ1-4	ASSPRGWEAGKLF
TRBV28	TRBJ2-7	ASSYPRLAGIYEQY
TRBV7-8	TRBJ1-5	ASSLADIGNQPQH
TRBV28	TRBJ1-3	ASSLRERNTIY
TRBV11-2	TRBJ2-5	ASSLLRETQY
TRBV7-3	TRBJ2-1	ASSRAPSYYNEQF
TRBV18	TRBJ1-2	ASSPGQGANYGYT
TRBV11-2	TRBJ1-1	ASSGRDRGVGEAF
TRBV4-2	TRBJ1-3	ASSQEWGPGNTIY
TRBV27	TRBJ2-7	ASSSLKREREQY
TRBV30	TRBJ1-6	AWTGVVNSPLH
TRBV5-1	TRBJ1-1	ASSPGTANTEAF
TRBV7-2	TRBJ2-3	ASSLAGLAGGTDTQY